What follows describes a single T cell receptor beta chain. This CDR3 is built from 18 residues. Trimming removed 6 bases from V and 0 bases from J, with 18 bases in between. CDR1 and CDR2 from the germline V gene are MNHEY and SMNVEV (reference sequence). This sample is part of a study of shared clonotypes between healthy human individuals. Libraries were prepared by immunoSEQ multiplex PCR; TCRdb keeps only in-frame clonotypes and omits some of them. Among 2 million to 2.5 million clones, 90% to 96% were seen once, and the ten largest hold 0.1% to 0.15%. V usage is TRBV27 and J usage is TRBJ1-6, with a tentative D call TRBD1 (5 bases). The sample taken for sequencing was naive CD4+ T cells sorted from blood. Subset of the sample: CD45RA+ positively selected. This receptor was obtained from a man aged 18 to 30 in good health. In nucleotides, the CDR3 is TGTGCCAGCAGACTCCGGGGGTGGGGGGACTCCTATAATTCACCCCTCCACTTT. Protein: CASRLRGWGDSYNSPLHF.